Sequencing of this T cell receptor beta chain was carried out in a study of blood T cells in healthy people across ages. Whole-study findings and limits: More naive CD4+ cells and higher diversity marked long-lived donors relative to aged donors. Strong correlation linked observed beta diversity and percent naive T cells.

Looked up from germline, CDR1 is LGHNA and CDR2 is YSLEER. The CDR3 is 16 amino acids. V was clipped by 0 bases and J by 9 bases; unmatched bases: 7. In this sample, this clonotype turned up many times. What it recognizes is unknown. A second PCR of 7 to 11 cycles used a sample-barcoded 5' primer and a J-beta primer mix. TCRdb re-analysed the 5' RACE reads in MiXCR, keeping a single row per CDR3 protein. The repertoire holds hundreds of thousands of distinct CDR3 sequences, 32% seen once, with 15% to 19% in the top ten. The chain links TRBV4-3 to TRBJ2-1; TRBD2 agrees at 11 bases. Material: blood. This TCR was recovered from a woman aged 80 or over in good health. CDR3 coding DNA: TGCGCCAGCAGCCAAGAAGTGGGGACTAGCGGTAGTGAGCAGTTCTTC. It codes for CASSQEVGTSGSEQFF.